This TCR beta chain appears in the sequencing data of a study of identical twins. Looked up from germline, CDR1 is SGHRS and CDR2 is YFSETQ. This CDR3 contains 15 residues. The V end was cut by 3 bases, the J end by 1 base, with 13 bases between. Unique molecular identifiers were present on the cDNA, which also gained a universal primer site by template switching. TCRdb ran MiXCR on the 5' RACE reads and lists one entry per CDR3 protein. The sample consists of around 1.7 million distinct CDR3 sequences, roughly a third of them appearing once. The sequencing input was cord blood. The chain employs TRBV5-1 and TRBJ1-1; D may be TRBD1 (6 bases). The clonotype comes from a newborn girl in good health. Here the CDR3 DNA reads TGCGCCAGCAGCTCCCGTTGGGGGGCGAACACTGAAGCTTTCTTT. As protein: CASSSRWGANTEAFF.